These 16 T cell receptor beta chains share one sample of origin, sequenced in a study of blood T cell repertoires in COVID-19. Sequenced by immunoSEQ multiplex PCR; TCRdb stores in-frame clones only, minus some. The sample has under 200,000 clones, around 83% seen once. The sequencing sample was made of peripheral blood. The receptors come from a woman older than 75 with acute or convalescent COVID-19.

This clone was detected a few times. V usage is TRBV19 and J usage is TRBJ1-4, with 7 bases fitting TRBD1. The V gene's germline CDR1 is LNHDA and CDR2 SQIVND (reference sequence). With V trimmed by 6 bases and J by 3 bases, 7 bases remained unmatched. CDR3 length: 15 residues. The CDR3 sequence: CASRDRDSPNEKLFF. The CDR3 DNA sequence: TGTGCCAGTAGGGACCGGGACAGTCCTAATGAAAAACTGTTTTTT.

The chain links TRBV4-2 to TRBJ2-7; TRBD2 agrees at 11 bases. After removal of 6 bases from V and 4 bases from J, the junction contained 5 bases not matched to a gene. Germline V gives CDR1 LGHNA, CDR2 YNFKEQ. The CDR3 sequence is 14 residues long. The CDR3 loop reads CASRPTSGRYEQYF. CDR3 sequence (DNA): TGTGCCAGCAGACCCACTAGCGGGAGATACGAGCAGTACTTC.

The chain joins TRBV5-5 to TRBJ2-7; 7 nucleotides match TRBD1. CDR1 and CDR2 from the germline V gene are SGHKS and YYEKEE (reference sequence). The CDR3 is made up of 15 amino acids. With 4 bases clipped from V and 2 bases from J, the junction kept 9 bases outside the gene matches. This CDR3 reads CASSPRQGRTYEQYF. CDR3 coding DNA: TGTGCCAGCAGCCCGAGACAGGGAAGAACCTACGAGCAGTACTTC.

This rearrangement joins TRBV5-6 to TRBJ1-2, with TRBD1 as a possible D gene (6 bases). The CDR3 length is 15 residues. The germline gives CDR1 SGHDT, CDR2 YYEEEE. Trimming took 2 bases from V and 8 from J, leaving 19 bases between them. The DNA for the CDR3 is TGTGCCAGCAGCTTCGTCAGGGGATTGGTTAACGGCTACACCTTC. It yields the protein CASSFVRGLVNGYTF.

V and J are TRBV10-3 and TRBJ1-2, with D possibly TRBD1 on 5 matching bases. In germline, CDR1 is ENHRY, CDR2 SYGVKD. Trimming took off 5 bases at V and 4 bases at J, with 23 bases between the two ends. The CDR3 is 17 amino acids. The CDR3 here is CAISPSRGDRSGYGYTF. CDR3 bases: TGTGCCATCAGTCCCTCCCGCGGGGACCGAAGTGGCTATGGCTACACCTTC.

This chain connects TRBV18 to TRBJ2-6; D not certain. This CDR3 comprises 18 residues. Trimming took off 4 bases at V and 0 bases at J, with 16 bases between the two ends. Germline assignment: CDR1 KGHSH and CDR2 LQKENI. The DNA of the CDR3 is TGTGCCAGCTCACAGTTACTTTTCCGTTCCTCTGGGGCCAACGTCCTGACTTTC. As protein: CASSQLLFRSSGANVLTF.

V gene TRBV7-9 combines with J gene TRBJ2-3; TRBD2 matches at 11 bases. Germline V gene sequence: CDR1 SEHNR, CDR2 FQNEAQ (reference sequence). After removal of 2 bases from V and 3 bases from J, the junction contained 4 bases not matched to a gene. The CDR3 consists of 16 residues. The CDR3 sequence: CASSLLAGGPTDTQYF. The CDR3 nucleotides read TGTGCCAGCAGCTTATTAGCGGGAGGGCCGACAGATACGCAGTATTTT.

V usage is TRBV6-5 and J usage is TRBJ1-4, with a possible D match to TRBD1 (6 bases). V was pared by 1 base and J by 8 bases, with 11 bases between. CDR1 MNHEY and CDR2 SVGAGI come from the germline V gene. The CDR3 has 14 residues. The CDR3 sequence: CASSYFQGSEKLFF. The CDR3 nucleotides read TGTGCCAGCAGTTACTTCCAGGGGAGCGAAAAACTGTTTTTT.

V is TRBV28 and J is TRBJ1-2; D remains unclear. Germline V CDR1 and CDR2: MDHEN, SYDVKM. The V and J ends lost 3 bases and 5 bases respectively, with 10 bases between them. The CDR3 consists of 13 residues. CDR3 in DNA: TGTGCCAGCAGTTTTTCGGCAGGATATGGCTACACCTTC. Amino acids: CASSFSAGYGYTF.

The CDR3 loop is CASSAGSYNSPLHF. The CDR3 nucleotides read TGCGCCAGCAGCGCCGGTTCCTATAATTCACCCCTCCACTTT. The V gene is TRBV4-3, the J gene TRBJ1-6; no reliable D call. Trimming removed 5 bases at V and 1 base at J, with 6 bases between. The CDR3 totals 14 residues. Per germline, CDR1 LGHNA and CDR2 YSLEER.

J is TRBJ1-1 and V is TRBV28; D is unclear. V lost 6 bases and J 2 bases, leaving 7 bases between the germline ends. CDR3 length: 12 residues. CDR1 MDHEN and CDR2 SYDVKM come from the germline V gene. CDR3 bases: TGTGCCAGCAGCACCAGAAACACTGAAGCTTTCTTT. Amino acid sequence: CASSTRNTEAFF. The whole variable domain, remainder taken from reference TRBV28 and TRBJ1-1, is DVKVTQSSRYLVKRTGEKVFLECVQDMDHENMFWYRQDPGLGLRLIYFSYDVKMKEKGDIPEGYSVSREKKERFSLILESASTNQTSMYLCASSTRNTEAFFGQGTRLTVV.

The chain couples TRBV19 to TRBJ1-2; D is possibly TRBD1 (5 bases). CDR3 length equals 15 residues. Per the germline V gene, CDR1 is LNHDA and CDR2 is SQIVND (reference sequence). The V and J ends lost 4 bases and 4 bases respectively, with 16 bases between them. This chain's CDR3 is CASSNNPGLGYGYTF. DNA of the CDR3: TGTGCCAGTAGTAATAATCCAGGGCTAGGCTATGGCTACACCTTC. Full variable domain (remainder filled in from reference TRBV19 and TRBJ1-2): DGGITQSPKYLFRKEGQNVTLSCEQNLNHDAMYWYRQDPGQGLRLIYYSQIVNDFQKGDIAEGYSVSREKKESFPLTVTSAQKNPTAFYLCASSNNPGLGYGYTFGSGTRLTVV.

The V gene is TRBV12-3 or TRBV12-4, the J gene TRBJ2-7, with D unresolved. The CDR3 has 12 residues. V was pared by 7 bases and J by 3 bases, with 10 bases between. The CDR3 loop reads CASNNPGYEQYF. As DNA, the CDR3 is TGTGCCAGCAACAACCCGGGCTACGAGCAGTACTTC.

The rearrangement joins TRBV30 to TRBJ2-7, with 7 bases matching TRBD2. Germline CDR1 GTSNPN, CDR2 SVGIG (reference sequence). There are 13 residues in the CDR3. V gave up 0 bases and J gave up 6 bases; unmatched junction bases: 5. CDR3 region: CAWSVGGRVEQYF. The DNA of the CDR3 is TGTGCCTGGAGTGTGGGAGGGCGGGTCGAGCAGTACTTC.

This chain uses TRBV9 with TRBJ1-2, with 8 bases aligning to TRBD1. CDR1 is SGDLS, CDR2 YYNGEE, per germline. With 4 bases clipped from V and 6 bases from J, the junction kept 11 bases outside the gene matches. The length of the CDR3 is 15 residues. The CDR3 is CASSPRTGSADGYTF. The CDR3 nucleotides are TGTGCCAGCAGCCCGAGGACAGGGTCGGCGGATGGCTACACCTTC.

The chain couples TRBV30 to TRBJ2-7, with TRBD1 matching over 12 bases. The CDR3 covers 15 residues. Looked up from germline, CDR1 is GTSNPN and CDR2 is SVGIG (reference sequence). The V gene end was trimmed by 1 base and the J gene end by 3 bases; junction bases not matched to a gene: 4. The CDR3 coding sequence is TGTGCCTGGAGTGGGGGACAGGGGGCCTTCTACGAGCAGTACTTC. Translating it yields CAWSGGQGAFYEQYF.